This TCR beta chain was recovered during a study of graft-versus-host responses after intestinal transplantation. In the study overall: Transplants given to recipients were multivisceral, liver-intestinal, or isolated intestinal.

Notes on this clone: Its target is unknown.

TCRdb's copy holds only in-frame clones and misses some; the assay was immunoSEQ multiplex PCR. The sample holds around 97,000 clones, around 92% seen once. Study-wide findings and caveats: The recipient marrow held GvH clones, and some of them showed up first in ileum or blood. Among circulating GvH clones, peak levels were associated with early post-transplant declines in HvG clones.

Per germline, CDR1 SGHVS and CDR2 FQNEAQ. This CDR3 region has 16 residues. The V gene end was trimmed by 1 base and the J gene end by 4 bases; junction bases not matched to a gene: 4. This material consisted of unstimulated CD4+ T cells sorted from spleen or lymph node cells, taken before transplant. J is TRBJ2-2 and V is TRBV7-8; 9 bases are shared with TRBD2. This TCR was sampled from a human donor who was the organ donor for an intestinal transplant. The CDR3 loop is CASSLVSGGATGELFF. CDR3 coding DNA: TGTGCCAGCAGCTTAGTTAGCGGGGGCGCCACCGGGGAGCTGTTTTTT.